The 9 T cell receptor beta chains below all came from one sample that was sequenced in a study of blood T cells in healthy people across ages (dated by TCRdb to 2015 to 2017). The method behind the library was 5' RACE. The sequencer was an Illumina HiSeq 2500. A second roughly 7 to 11 cycle PCR used a sample-barcoded 5' primer and a J-beta primer mix. The public reads were quality trimmed at Q25 with fastp and then assembled into clones with MiXCR by TCRdb, keeping productive beta chains. Rows with a matching CDR3 protein are joined into one entry that keeps the most common DNA and genes. This sample comprises roughly 1.4 million distinct CDR3 sequences, roughly 59% of them detected only once. The top ten hold 6.7% of the sample. Source material: blood. Every receptor here comes from a man aged 18 to 35 in good health.

This clonotype was detected a few times. The V gene is TRBV7-6, the J gene TRBJ2-7, with a tentative D call TRBD2 (5 bases). Germline CDR1 reads SGHVS; CDR2 reads FNYEAQ. The V end was cut by 10 bases, the J end by 3 bases, with 16 bases between. There are 13 residues in the CDR3. CDR3: CAISKPGSYEQYF. In DNA form, the CDR3 reads TGTGCCATATCAAAGCCGGGGAGCTACGAGCAGTACTTC.

Note on this clonotype: Germline is not matched at one junction end, which may reflect a read error. CDR3 sequence reads: CATSGTDSVYGQYF. In DNA form, the CDR3 reads TGTGCCACCAGCGGAACGGACTCGGTCTACGGGCAGTACTTC. The chain links TRBV15 to TRBJ2-7, with D possibly TRBD2 on 5 matching bases. The CDR3 is 14 amino acids. The germline CDR1 and CDR2 sequences are LNHNV and YYDKDF (reference sequence).

This chain connects TRBV11-2 to TRBJ2-1; D is possibly TRBD2 (5 bases). V lost 4 bases and J 7 bases, leaving 23 bases between the germline ends. Germline V CDR1 and CDR2: SGHAT, FQNNGV. The CDR3 totals 17 residues. The CDR3 loop reads CASSSSYAAGPRNEQFF. The CDR3 coding sequence is TGTGCCAGCAGCTCGTCCTATGCTGCGGGCCCAAGGAATGAGCAGTTCTTC.

This chain uses TRBV25-1 with TRBJ2-4; 7 bases map to TRBD2. The CDR3 is 14 residues long. With 2 bases clipped from V and 6 bases from J, the junction kept 4 bases outside the gene matches. Germline V gene data show CDR1 as MGHDK and CDR2 as SYGVNS. The CDR3 loop is CASSERASGNIQYF. In DNA, the CDR3 is TGTGCCAGCAGTGAAAGGGCTAGCGGAAACATTCAGTACTTC.

This clonotype turned up a few times. The J gene is TRBJ2-7, the V gene TRBV7-2, with D possibly matching TRBD2 (6 bases). With 5 bases removed from V and 3 bases from J, the gap between germline ends came to 14 bases. Germline CDR1 is SGHTA and CDR2 is FQGNSA. This CDR3 has 14 amino acids. CDR3 protein: CASSVGGSLYEQYF. CDR3 sequence (DNA): TGTGCCAGCAGCGTAGGAGGGAGTCTCTACGAGCAGTACTTC.

This chain connects TRBV20-1 to TRBJ2-7; possible D gene TRBD1, 6 bases. Trimming shortened V by 7 bases and J by 0 bases, and 10 bases separated the two germline ends. This CDR3 is built from 12 residues. The germline V gene has CDR1 DFQATT and CDR2 SNEGSKA (reference sequence). The CDR3 region is CSGLDSSYEQYF. The CDR3 DNA reads as TGCAGTGGATTGGACAGCTCCTACGAGCAGTACTTC.

This clonotype has more than one count but fewer than ten. V gene TRBV4-3 combines with J gene TRBJ2-1; D possibly corresponds to TRBD1 (6 bases). The CDR3 contains 16 residues. The V gene's germline CDR1 is LGHNA and CDR2 YSLEER. Trimming stripped 0 bases from V and 0 bases from J, with 9 bases between. CDR3 nucleotides: TGCGCCAGCAGCCAAGAAGGGACAAACTCCTACAATGAGCAGTTCTTC. This gives the protein CASSQEGTNSYNEQFF.

This sequence joins TRBV7-2 and TRBJ2-1; 7 nucleotides match TRBD2. Trimming removed 5 bases from V and 4 bases from J; junction bases left unmatched: 8. Germline CDR1 reads SGHTA; CDR2 reads FQGNSA. The CDR3 runs 15 residues. The CDR3 DNA reads as TGTGCCAGCAGCCAAGCGGGGATAGGGTACAATGAGCAGTTCTTC. Translating gives CASSQAGIGYNEQFF.

The V and J genes are TRBV28 and TRBJ2-1; possibly TRBD1 or TRBD2 for D (5 bases each). The CDR3 is 14 residues long. V was shortened by 6 bases and J by 2 bases, with 11 bases between the two germline ends. The germline CDR1 and CDR2 sequences are MDHEN and SYDVKM. The CDR3: CASRATGPYNEQFF. The CDR3, as DNA: TGTGCCAGCAGGGCAACGGGGCCCTACAATGAGCAGTTCTTC.